Described below is a single T cell receptor beta chain sequence and its context. This entry comes from a study of blood T cell repertoires in COVID-19. Germline V CDR1 and CDR2: SGHAT, FQNNGV. J gave up 6 bases and V 5 bases, and 9 bases lay outside the gene matches. The CDR3 is made up of 14 amino acids. Membership in each cohort depended on participant-reported clinical history. How the authors handled the data: By means of reference gene primer amplification, nucleated cell counts were estimated. Assay: immunoSEQ multiplex PCR; the TCRdb copy retains only in-frame clones and omits some. D and trimming come from the DNA, and the V and J calls and clone size come from that table. The sample contains approximately 440,000 clones, 90% of which appear only once.

Material for sequencing was PBMCs or T cells enriched from blood (not recorded which). This TCR was recovered from a man in his late teens or twenties who had recovered from COVID-19. The chain combines TRBV11-2 with TRBJ1-2, with TRBD1 identical over 7 bases. CDR3 region: CASSATGLTDGYTF. The CDR3 DNA reads TGTGCCAGCAGCGCGACAGGGTTGACGGATGGCTACACCTTC.